Sequencing of this T cell receptor beta chain was carried out in a study of blood T cell repertoires in COVID-19. Looking at the study overall: Material from acute and convalescent COVID-19 was sourced from the United States, Italy and Spain.

Trimming cost V 1 base and J 3 bases, with 19 bases left between them. The CDR3 spans 19 residues. In germline, CDR1 is LNHDA, CDR2 SQIVND (reference sequence). Per the original data handling: From reference gene primer amplification, estimates of nucleated cell counts were derived. The table came from immunoSEQ multiplex PCR; TCRdb's copy has only in-frame clones and leaves some out. From that table come the V and J calls and clone size; the DNA was used to work out D and trimming. The data hold under 500,000 clones, with roughly 85% observed a single time. This chain links TRBV19 with TRBJ1-6, with a weak D call TRBD1 (6 bases). This receptor was obtained from a woman aged 18-35 years with acute COVID-19. Input material: PBMCs or T cells enriched from blood (not recorded which). The CDR3 is CASSIVRAAGASYNSPLHF. CDR3 bases: TGTGCCAGTAGTATAGTACGGGCGGCAGGGGCGAGCTATAATTCACCCCTCCACTTT.